The text below deals with one TCR beta chain. Sequenced by immunoSEQ multiplex PCR; TCRdb stores in-frame clones only, minus some. The profile shows over 100,000 clones, more than 60% of them singletons. Germline loops: CDR1 MNHNY, CDR2 SVGAGI (reference sequence). The CDR3 loop spans 13 amino acids. V lost 2 bases to trimming and J lost 13 bases, with 17 bases between them. This sample stems from a study of PD-1 blockade in mismatch repair-deficient tumors. Study background: Enrolled about 2012-2016, patients had progressing, pretreated mismatch repair-deficient cancers of about a dozen types.

Three pembrolizumab responders had their TCRs sequenced. Sample: peripheral blood, taken 60 to 65 weeks after starting pembrolizumab. This clonotype was sampled from an adult with mismatch repair-deficient cancer. The V call is TRBV6-6, the J call TRBJ1-2; the D gene is possibly TRBD1 (5 bases). The CDR3 is CASSYDLPDSFTF. CDR3 nucleotides: TGTGCCAGCAGTTACGACCTCCCCGACAGCTTCACCTTC.